This TCR beta chain was captured by sequencing in a study of T cells in Graves' hyperthyroidism and ophthalmopathy. The V gene's germline CDR1 is SQVTM and CDR2 ANQGSEA. The CDR3 extends over 14 amino acids. V shed 6 bases and J 6 bases; nucleotides not matched to a gene: 7. The CDR3 regions of TCR beta were amplified from RNA transcripts. The primer set for the first-round RT-PCR of the TCR CDR3 was HTBI. Using its own MiXCR run on the multiplex PCR reads, TCRdb lists one record per CDR3 protein. The table shows 75,000 to 100,000 distinct CDR3 sequences, with over 50% occurring only once. The source material was blood. The sequence was obtained from a woman aged 40 to 50 with Graves' hyperthyroidism. The chain has TRBV29-1 and TRBJ2-2; TRBD1 matches 10 bases. CDR3 amino acids: CSVPGQGFPGELFF. In DNA, the CDR3 is TGCAGCGTGCCGGGACAGGGGTTTCCCGGGGAGCTGTTTTTT.